This record covers a single TCR beta chain. This clone turned up a few times. Its antigen is currently not known. The record has no base qualities; no much larger clone is one base away. The germline V gene (reference sequence) gives CDR1 as LNHDA and CDR2 as SQIVND. The CDR3 covers 13 residues, taking in both the cysteine and the phenylalanine. The DNA shown is the 39-base CDR3, in frame from base 1. V and J lose 10 bases and 7 bases, and a span of 14 bases separates them. The data are from a study of T cell responses to AZD1222 COVID-19 vaccine (dated by TCRdb to the early 2020s). For the wider study: AZD1222 recipients with second doses at about 4 weeks or about 12 weeks were pooled, because spike-specific TCR depth and breadth did not differ between schedules. A total of just over 230 trial participants underwent TCR sequencing, of whom 200 to 220 had received two doses of AZD1222 and approximately 25 had received two doses of the MenACWY control vaccine. Enrollment into the trials was organized by age into subgroups of 18-55, 56-69 and 70-plus years, and those subgroups contained about 160, 30 and 59 TCR-sequenced participants, respectively.

This specimen's time point label, per the study, means: baseline before first vaccination. Vaccinee samples came from UK trials COV001 and COV002, including a single-blind randomized controlled phase 2/3 trial of AZD1222 (ChAdOx1 nCoV-19) in healthy adults. For TCRbeta chain sequencing, PBMC samples were collected from trial participants at day 0 and at day 28 after the second dose. Overall study results and their limits: Only a handful of AZD1222 recipients were SARS-CoV-2 seropositive at baseline, limiting conclusions about previously exposed vaccinees. Nearly half of unique spike-specific TCRs reportedly recognized epitopes outside regions mutated in the B.1.351 and B.1.1.7 variants. The vaccine-associated CD4 TCRs covered the entire spike protein, and the dominant responses fell in regions 160-218 and 743-854. The 56-69-year group was small, and its depth increase did not reach significance, likely because of low power. Because no day 14 peak-response samples were available, repertoires were characterized only after the peak T cell response. Most participants were white British and females outnumbered males, and the authors suggested that clonal diversity may have been underestimated. Spike-specific TCR breadth and depth rose significantly after two AZD1222 doses compared with day 0 and with MenACWY recipients.

The CDR3 regions of human TCRbeta chains were analyzed by immunosequencing. Processing in the source paper ran as follows. TCRs in the repertoires were compared against a reference library of SARS-CoV-2-specific TCRs that had been generated with the MIRA antigen-specificity platform. Breadth was defined as the fraction of unique TCRs that were SARS-CoV-2-associated. Depth was defined as the fraction of total T cells that were SARS-CoV-2-associated. Each spike-specific TCR was assigned to its reactive spike region and to a CD4 or CD8 class using the MIRA data. Log10-transformed breadth and depth values were compared by one-way ANOVA with Sidak's multiple comparisons tests. Entries here come from immuneACCESS through TCRdb and include only in-frame sequences with V and J called. Some clones fail to appear in such tables; in the studies checked, an unresolved V gene covers under half of the shortfall, and the cause of the remainder is unknown. That table is the source of V, J and clone size, and D and trimming were worked out from the DNA. The sample table lists about 67,000 clones, approximately 81% of them with a count of one. 21% of the sample lies in the top ten.

The sequence links TRBV19 to TRBJ1-6, with TRBD1 as a weak D call on 5 bases. The sequence derives from an adult in good health. The input for sequencing was peripheral blood, taken on day 0 of AZD1222 vaccination. The CDR3 protein is CATSDGGNSPLHF. The DNA reads TGTGCCACCTCGGACGGGGGGAATTCACCCCTCCACTTT.